The clone carrying this TCR beta chain came up many times. Its antigen remains unidentified. Each CDR3 protein gets one entry after TCRdb re-called the RT-PCR reads with MiXCR. Of almost 250,000 distinct CDR3 sequences in the sample, 10% to 15% were seen once. The junction had 8 bases not matched to a gene; V was cut back by 4 bases and J by 4 bases. The germline V gene encodes CDR1 SGHRS and CDR2 YFSETQ. This CDR3 has 15 amino acids. The sample originates from a study of response to subunit inactivated influenza vaccine. Study-level points and caveats: Authors suggested each seasonal flu vaccination may recruit only limited numbers of new T cells.

The sequenced sample was non-naive T cells sorted from PBMCs, obtained around two weeks before vaccination. The chain carries TRBV5-1 and TRBJ1-1; 9 bases map to TRBD1. This receptor was identified in a man aged 50 to 59 who received an inactivated influenza vaccine. The CDR3 nucleotides read TGCGCCAGCAGCAGGAACAGGGGGCCGGGCACTGAAGCTTTCTTT. Translating it yields CASSRNRGPGTEAFF.